The source of this T cell receptor (beta chain) is a study of blood T cell repertoires in COVID-19. The wider study: Sites across the United States, Italy and Spain contributed samples from acute and convalescent COVID-19. Sources were T cells, B-cell-depleted T cells, or PBMCs; the material itself was cDNA or gDNA.

The method was immunoSEQ multiplex PCR; TCRdb's version includes in-frame clones alone and lacks a portion of them. The profile shows nearly 200,000 clones, about 80% of them singletons. CDR3 length: 17 residues. Per germline, CDR1 MNHNS and CDR2 SASEGT. V gave up 1 base and J gave up 0 bases, with 13 bases separating them. The material sequenced was peripheral blood. The clonotype was recovered from a human donor with acute or convalescent COVID-19. The donor label of this sample is uncertain. V and J are TRBV6-1 and TRBJ1-3, with a weak D call TRBD1 (5 bases). In DNA form, the CDR3 reads TGTGCCAGCAGTGAAGTGTATGGGGCGAGCTCTGGAAACACCATATATTTT. This gives the protein CASSEVYGASSGNTIYF.